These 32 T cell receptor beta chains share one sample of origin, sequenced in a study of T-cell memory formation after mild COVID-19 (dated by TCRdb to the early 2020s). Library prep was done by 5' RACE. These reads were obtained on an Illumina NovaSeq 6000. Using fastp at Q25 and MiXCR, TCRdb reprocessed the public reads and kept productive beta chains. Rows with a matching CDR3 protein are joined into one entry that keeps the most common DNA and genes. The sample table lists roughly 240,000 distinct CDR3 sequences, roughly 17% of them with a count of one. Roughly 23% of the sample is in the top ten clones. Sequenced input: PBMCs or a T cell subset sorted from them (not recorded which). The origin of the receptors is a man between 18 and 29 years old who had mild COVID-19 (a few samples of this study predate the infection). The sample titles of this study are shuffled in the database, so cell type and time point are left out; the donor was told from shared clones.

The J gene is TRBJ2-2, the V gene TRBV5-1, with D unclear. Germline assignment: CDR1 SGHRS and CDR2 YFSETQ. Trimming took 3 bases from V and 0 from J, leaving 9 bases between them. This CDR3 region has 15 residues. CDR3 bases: TGCGCCAGCAGCTCGTTGGGGACGAACACCGGGGAGCTGTTTTTT. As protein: CASSSLGTNTGELFF.

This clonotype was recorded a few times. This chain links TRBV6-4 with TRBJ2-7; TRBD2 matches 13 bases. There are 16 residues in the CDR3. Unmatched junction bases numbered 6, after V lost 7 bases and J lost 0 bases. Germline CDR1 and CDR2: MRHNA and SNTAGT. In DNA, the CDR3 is TGTGCCAGCAATGGACTAGCGGGGGACAGCTCCTACGAGCAGTACGTC. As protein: CASNGLAGDSSYEQYV.

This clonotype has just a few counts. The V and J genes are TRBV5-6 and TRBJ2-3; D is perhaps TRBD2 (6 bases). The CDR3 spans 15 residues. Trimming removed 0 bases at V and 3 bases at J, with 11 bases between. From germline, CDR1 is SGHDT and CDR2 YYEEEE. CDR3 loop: CASSLDGGRTDTQYF. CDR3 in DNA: TGTGCCAGCAGCTTGGACGGGGGACGGACAGATACGCAGTATTTT. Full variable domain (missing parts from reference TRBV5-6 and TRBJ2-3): DAGVTQSPTHLIKTRGQQVTLRCSPKSGHDTVSWYQQALGQGPQFIFQYYEEEERQRGNFPDRFSGHQFPNYSSELNVNALLLGDSALYLCASSLDGGRTDTQYFGPGTRLTVL.

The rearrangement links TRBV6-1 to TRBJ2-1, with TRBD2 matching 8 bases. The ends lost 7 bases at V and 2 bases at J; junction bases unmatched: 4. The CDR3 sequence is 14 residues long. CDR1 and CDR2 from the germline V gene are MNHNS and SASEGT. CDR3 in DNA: TGTGCCAGCACTCCAGCGGGGGCCTACAATGAGCAGTTCTTC. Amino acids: CASTPAGAYNEQFF.

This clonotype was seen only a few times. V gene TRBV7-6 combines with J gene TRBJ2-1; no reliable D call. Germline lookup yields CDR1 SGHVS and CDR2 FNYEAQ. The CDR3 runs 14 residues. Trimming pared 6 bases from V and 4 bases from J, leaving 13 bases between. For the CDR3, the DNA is TGTGCCAGCAGGTCGCTGGGGAAATACAATGAGCAGTTCTTC. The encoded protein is CASRSLGKYNEQFF. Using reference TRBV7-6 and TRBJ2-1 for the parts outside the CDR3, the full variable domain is GAGVSQSPRYKVTKRGQDVALRCDPISGHVSLYWYRQALGQGPEFLTYFNYEAQQDKSGLPNDRFSAERPEGSISTLTIQRTEQRDSAMYRCASRSLGKYNEQFFGPGTRLTVL.

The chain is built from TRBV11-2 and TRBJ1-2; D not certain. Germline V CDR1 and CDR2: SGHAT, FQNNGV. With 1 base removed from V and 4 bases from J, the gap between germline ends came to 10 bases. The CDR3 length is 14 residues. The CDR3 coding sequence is TGTGCCAGCAGCTTAGTAGGGCCCCGCTATGGCTACACCTTC. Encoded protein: CASSLVGPRYGYTF.

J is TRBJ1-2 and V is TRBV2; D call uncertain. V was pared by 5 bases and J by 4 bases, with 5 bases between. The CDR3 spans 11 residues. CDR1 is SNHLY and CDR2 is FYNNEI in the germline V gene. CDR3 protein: CASSYSYGYTF. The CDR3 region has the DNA TGTGCCAGCAGTTATAGCTATGGCTACACCTTC.

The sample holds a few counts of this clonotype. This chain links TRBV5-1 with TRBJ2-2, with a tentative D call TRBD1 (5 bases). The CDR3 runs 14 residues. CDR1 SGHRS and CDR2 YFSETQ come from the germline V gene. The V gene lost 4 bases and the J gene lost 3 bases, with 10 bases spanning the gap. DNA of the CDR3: TGCGCCAGCAGCCCTGACAGCCACACCGGGGAGCTGTTTTTT. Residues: CASSPDSHTGELFF.

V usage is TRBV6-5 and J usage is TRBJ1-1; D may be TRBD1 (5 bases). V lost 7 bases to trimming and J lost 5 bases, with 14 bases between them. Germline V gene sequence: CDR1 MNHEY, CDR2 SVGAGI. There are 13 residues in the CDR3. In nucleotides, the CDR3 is TGTGCCAGCAACCCGGGGGTTTGGACTGAAGCTTTCTTT. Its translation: CASNPGVWTEAFF.

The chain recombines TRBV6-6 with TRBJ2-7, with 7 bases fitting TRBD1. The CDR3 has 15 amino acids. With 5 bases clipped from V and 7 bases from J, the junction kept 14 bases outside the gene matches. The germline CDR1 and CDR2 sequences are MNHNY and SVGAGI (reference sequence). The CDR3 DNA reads TGTGCCAGCAGTCCCCGGAAAGAGGGGGCCCGAGAGCAGTACGTC. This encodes CASSPRKEGAREQYV.

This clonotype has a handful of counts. CDR3 sequence reads: CASSTGTGGFTGELFF. CDR3 in DNA: TGCGCCAGCAGCACCGGGACAGGGGGCTTCACCGGGGAGCTGTTTTTT. This rearrangement joins TRBV5-1 to TRBJ2-2, with TRBD1 matching over 12 bases. Germline CDR1 is SGHRS and CDR2 is YFSETQ. CDR3 length equals 16 residues. Trimming took 4 bases from V and 4 from J; bases not matched to a gene: 5.

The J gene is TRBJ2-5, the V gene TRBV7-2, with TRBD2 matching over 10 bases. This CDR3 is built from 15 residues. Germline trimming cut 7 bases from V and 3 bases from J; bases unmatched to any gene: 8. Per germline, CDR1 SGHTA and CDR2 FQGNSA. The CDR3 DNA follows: TGTGCCAGCAACATAGCGGGGGGAAAGAAAGAGACCCAGTACTTC. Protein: CASNIAGGKKETQYF.

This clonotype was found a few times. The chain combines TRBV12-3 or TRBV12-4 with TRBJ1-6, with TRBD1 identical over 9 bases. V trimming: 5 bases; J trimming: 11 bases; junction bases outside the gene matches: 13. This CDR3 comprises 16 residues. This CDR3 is CASSTGGAFPTTPLHF. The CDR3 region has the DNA TGTGCCAGCAGTACAGGGGGCGCATTCCCCACGACACCCCTCCACTTT.

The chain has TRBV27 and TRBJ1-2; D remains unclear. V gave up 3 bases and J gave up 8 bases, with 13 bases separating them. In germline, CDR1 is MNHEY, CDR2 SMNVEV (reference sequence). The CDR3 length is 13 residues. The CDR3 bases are TGTGCCAGCAGTTTTTCGTCAGGAGGCGGCTACACCTTC. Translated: CASSFSSGGGYTF.

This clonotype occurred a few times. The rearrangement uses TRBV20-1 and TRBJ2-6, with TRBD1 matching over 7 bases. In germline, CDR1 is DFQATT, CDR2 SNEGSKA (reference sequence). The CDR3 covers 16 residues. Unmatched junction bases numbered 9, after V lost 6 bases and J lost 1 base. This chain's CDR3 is CSAPAEGASGANVLTF. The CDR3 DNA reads TGCAGTGCCCCGGCCGAGGGGGCATCTGGGGCCAACGTCCTGACTTTC.

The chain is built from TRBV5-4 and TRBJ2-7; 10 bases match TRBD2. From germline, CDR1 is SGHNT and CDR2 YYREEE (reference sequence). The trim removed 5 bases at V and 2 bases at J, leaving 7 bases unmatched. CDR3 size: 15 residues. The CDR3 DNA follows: TGTGCCAGCAGTGATCCGAGCGGGGGGGCCTACGAGCAGTACTTC. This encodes CASSDPSGGAYEQYF. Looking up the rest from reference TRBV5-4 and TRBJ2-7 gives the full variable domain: ETGVTQSPTHLIKTRGQQVTLRCSSQSGHNTVSWYQQALGQGPQFIFQYYREEENGRGNFPPRFSGLQFPNYSSELNVNALELDDSALYLCASSDPSGGAYEQYFGPGTRLTVT.

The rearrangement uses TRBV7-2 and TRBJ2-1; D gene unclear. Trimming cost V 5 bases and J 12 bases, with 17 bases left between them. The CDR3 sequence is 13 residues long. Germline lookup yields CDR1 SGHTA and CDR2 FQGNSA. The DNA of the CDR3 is TGTGCCAGCAGCATTCAGCCGGGCCCTGGGCAGTTCTTC. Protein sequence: CASSIQPGPGQFF.

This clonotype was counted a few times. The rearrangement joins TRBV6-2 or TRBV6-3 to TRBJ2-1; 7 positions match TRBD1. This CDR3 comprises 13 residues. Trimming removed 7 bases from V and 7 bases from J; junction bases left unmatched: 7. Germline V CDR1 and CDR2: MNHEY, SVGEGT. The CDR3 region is CASTLTGKNEQFF. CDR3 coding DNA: TGTGCCAGCACCCTGACAGGGAAGAATGAGCAGTTCTTC.

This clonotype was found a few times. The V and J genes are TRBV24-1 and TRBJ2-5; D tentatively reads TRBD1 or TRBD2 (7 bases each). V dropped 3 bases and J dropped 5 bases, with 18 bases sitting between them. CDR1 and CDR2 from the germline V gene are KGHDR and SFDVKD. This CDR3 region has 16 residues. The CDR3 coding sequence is TGTGCCACCAGTGATGTGCAGGGGGGGGGAAGGGAGACCCAGTACTTC. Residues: CATSDVQGGGRETQYF.

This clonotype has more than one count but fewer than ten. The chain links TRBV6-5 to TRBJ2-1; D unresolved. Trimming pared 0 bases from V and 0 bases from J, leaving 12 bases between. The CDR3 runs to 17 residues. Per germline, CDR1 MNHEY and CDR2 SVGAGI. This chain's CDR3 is CASSYSLHVSSYNEQFF. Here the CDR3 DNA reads TGTGCCAGCAGTTACTCCCTCCATGTGAGCTCCTACAATGAGCAGTTCTTC.

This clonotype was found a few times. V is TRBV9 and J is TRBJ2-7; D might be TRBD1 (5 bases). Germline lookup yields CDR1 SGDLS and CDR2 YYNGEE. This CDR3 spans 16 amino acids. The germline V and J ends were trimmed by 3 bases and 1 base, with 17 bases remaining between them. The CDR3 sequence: CASSEGNRTLSYEQYV. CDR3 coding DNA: TGTGCCAGCAGCGAGGGGAACAGGACCTTATCCTACGAGCAGTACGTC.

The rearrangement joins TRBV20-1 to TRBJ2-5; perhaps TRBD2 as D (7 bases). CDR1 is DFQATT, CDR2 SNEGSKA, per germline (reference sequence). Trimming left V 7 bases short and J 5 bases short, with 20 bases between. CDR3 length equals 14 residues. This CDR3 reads CSVLLGGAGETQYF. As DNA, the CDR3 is TGCAGTGTCCTCTTAGGGGGGGCAGGGGAGACCCAGTACTTC.

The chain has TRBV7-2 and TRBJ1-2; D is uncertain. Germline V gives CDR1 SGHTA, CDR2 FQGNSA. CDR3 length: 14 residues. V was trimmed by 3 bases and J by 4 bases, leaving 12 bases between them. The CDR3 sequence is CASSFVDQSYGYTF. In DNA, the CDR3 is TGTGCCAGCAGCTTTGTGGACCAGAGCTATGGCTACACCTTC.

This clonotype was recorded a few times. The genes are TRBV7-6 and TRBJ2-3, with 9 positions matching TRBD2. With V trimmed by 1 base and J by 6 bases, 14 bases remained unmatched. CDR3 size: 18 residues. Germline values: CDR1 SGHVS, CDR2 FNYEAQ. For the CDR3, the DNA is TGTGCCAGCAGCTTAGAGTTCTTCGGCGGGGGGGCCGTCGATACGCAGTATTTT. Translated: CASSLEFFGGGAVDTQYF.

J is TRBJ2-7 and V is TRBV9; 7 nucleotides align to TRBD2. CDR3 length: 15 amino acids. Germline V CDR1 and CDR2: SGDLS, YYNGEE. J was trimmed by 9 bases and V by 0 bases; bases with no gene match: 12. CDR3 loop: CASSVEPAGSHGQYF. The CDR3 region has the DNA TGTGCCAGCAGCGTAGAGCCAGCGGGGTCCCACGGGCAGTACTTC.

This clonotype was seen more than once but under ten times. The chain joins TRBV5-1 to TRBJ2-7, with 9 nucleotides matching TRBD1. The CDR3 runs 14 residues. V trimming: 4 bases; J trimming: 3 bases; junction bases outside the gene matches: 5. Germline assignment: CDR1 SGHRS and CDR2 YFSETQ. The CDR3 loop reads CASSPGTGNYEQYV. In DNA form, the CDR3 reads TGCGCCAGCAGCCCAGGGACAGGGAACTACGAGCAGTACGTC.

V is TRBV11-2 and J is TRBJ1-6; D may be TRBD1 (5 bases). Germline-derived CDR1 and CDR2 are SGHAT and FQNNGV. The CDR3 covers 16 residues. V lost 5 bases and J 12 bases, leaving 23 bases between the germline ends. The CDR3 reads CASSGERWQGREPLHF. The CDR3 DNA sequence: TGTGCCAGCAGCGGAGAAAGGTGGCAGGGAAGAGAACCCCTCCACTTT.

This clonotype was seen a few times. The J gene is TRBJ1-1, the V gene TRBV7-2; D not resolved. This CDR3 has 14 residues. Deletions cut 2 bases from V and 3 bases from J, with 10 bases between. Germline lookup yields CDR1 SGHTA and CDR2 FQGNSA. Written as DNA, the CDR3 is TGTGCCAGCAGCTTATACGGCGCCGACACTGAAGCTTTCTTT. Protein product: CASSLYGADTEAFF.

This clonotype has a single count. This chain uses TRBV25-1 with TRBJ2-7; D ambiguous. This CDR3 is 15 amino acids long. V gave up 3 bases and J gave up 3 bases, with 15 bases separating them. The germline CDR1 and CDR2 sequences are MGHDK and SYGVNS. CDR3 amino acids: CASSEATGRHYEQYF. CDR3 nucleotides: TGTGCCAGCAGTGAGGCTACGGGCCGACACTACGAGCAGTACTTC.

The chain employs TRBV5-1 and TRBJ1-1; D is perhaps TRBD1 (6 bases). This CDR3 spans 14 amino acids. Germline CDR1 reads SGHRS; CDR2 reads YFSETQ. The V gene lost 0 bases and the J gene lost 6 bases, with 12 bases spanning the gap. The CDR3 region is CASSLASGGAEAFF. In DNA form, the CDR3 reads TGCGCCAGCAGCTTGGCCTCGGGGGGCGCTGAAGCTTTCTTT. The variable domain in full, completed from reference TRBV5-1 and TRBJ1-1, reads KAGVTQTPRYLIKTRGQQVTLSCSPISGHRSVSWYQQTPGQGLQFLFEYFSETQRNKGNFPGRFSGRQFSNSRSEMNVSTLELGDSALYLCASSLASGGAEAFFGQGTRLTVV.

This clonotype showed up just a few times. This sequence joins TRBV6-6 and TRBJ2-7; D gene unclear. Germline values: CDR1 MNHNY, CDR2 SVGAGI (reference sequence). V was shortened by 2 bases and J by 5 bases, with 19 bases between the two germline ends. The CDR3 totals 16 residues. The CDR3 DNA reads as TGTGCCAGCAGTTACGGCGTTTTATCAGCCACCGACGAGCAGTACTTC. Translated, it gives CASSYGVLSATDEQYF.

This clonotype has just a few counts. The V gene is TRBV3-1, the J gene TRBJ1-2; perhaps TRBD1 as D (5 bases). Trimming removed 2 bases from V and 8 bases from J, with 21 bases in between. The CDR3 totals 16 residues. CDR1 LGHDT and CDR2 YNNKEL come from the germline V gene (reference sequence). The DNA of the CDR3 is TGTGCCAGCAGCCAACATCCCCGGGACCGCGCCAGAGGCTACACCTTC. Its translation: CASSQHPRDRARGYTF.